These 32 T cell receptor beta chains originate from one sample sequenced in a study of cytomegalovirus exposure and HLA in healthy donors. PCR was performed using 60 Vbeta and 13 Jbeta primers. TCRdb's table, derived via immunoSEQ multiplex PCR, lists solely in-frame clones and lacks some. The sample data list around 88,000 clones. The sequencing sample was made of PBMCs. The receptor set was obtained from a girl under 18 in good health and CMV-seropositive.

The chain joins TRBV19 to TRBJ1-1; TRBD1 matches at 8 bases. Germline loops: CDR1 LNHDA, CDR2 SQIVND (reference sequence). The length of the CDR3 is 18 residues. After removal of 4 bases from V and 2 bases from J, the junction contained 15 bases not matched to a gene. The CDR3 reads CASSSPEQRQGNNTEAFF. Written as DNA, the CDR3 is TGTGCCAGTAGTAGCCCCGAACAACGACAGGGGAACAACACTGAAGCTTTCTTT. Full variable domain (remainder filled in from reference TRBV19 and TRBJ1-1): DGGITQSPKYLFRKEGQNVTLSCEQNLNHDAMYWYRQDPGQGLRLIYYSQIVNDFQKGDIAEGYSVSREKKESFPLTVTSAQKNPTAFYLCASSSPEQRQGNNTEAFFGQGTRLTVV.

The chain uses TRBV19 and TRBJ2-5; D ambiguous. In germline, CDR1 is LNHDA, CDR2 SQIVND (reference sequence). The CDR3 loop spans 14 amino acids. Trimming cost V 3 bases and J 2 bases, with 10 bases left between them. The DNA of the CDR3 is TGTGCCAGTAGTATTACGGCGGAGCAAGAGACCCAGTACTTC. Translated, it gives CASSITAEQETQYF.

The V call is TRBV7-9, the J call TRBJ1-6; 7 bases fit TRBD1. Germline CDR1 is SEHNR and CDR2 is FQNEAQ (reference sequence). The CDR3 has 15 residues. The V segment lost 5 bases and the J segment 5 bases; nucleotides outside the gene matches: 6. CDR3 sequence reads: CASSARQGNNSPLHF. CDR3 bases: TGTGCCAGCAGCGCAAGACAGGGAAATAATTCACCCCTCCACTTT.

DNA for the CDR3: TGTGCCAGCAGCTCGTCGCGGGGGGCCTCCTCCTACGAGCAGTACTTC. Protein product: CASSSSRGASSYEQYF. This sequence joins TRBV5-5 and TRBJ2-7; 8 bases line up with TRBD2. Unmatched junction bases numbered 8, after V lost 3 bases and J lost 0 bases. Germline loops: CDR1 SGHKS, CDR2 YYEKEE (reference sequence). This CDR3 has 16 residues.

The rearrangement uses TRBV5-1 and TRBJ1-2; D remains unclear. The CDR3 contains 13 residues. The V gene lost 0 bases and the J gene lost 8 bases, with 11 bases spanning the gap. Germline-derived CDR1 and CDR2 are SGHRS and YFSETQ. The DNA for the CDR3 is TGCGCCAGCAGCTTGGCTGCGGGAGGCGGCTACACCTTC. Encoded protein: CASSLAAGGGYTF. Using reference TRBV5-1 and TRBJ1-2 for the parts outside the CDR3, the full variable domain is KAGVTQTPRYLIKTRGQQVTLSCSPISGHRSVSWYQQTPGQGLQFLFEYFSETQRNKGNFPGRFSGRQFSNSRSEMNVSTLELGDSALYLCASSLAAGGGYTFGSGTRLTVV.

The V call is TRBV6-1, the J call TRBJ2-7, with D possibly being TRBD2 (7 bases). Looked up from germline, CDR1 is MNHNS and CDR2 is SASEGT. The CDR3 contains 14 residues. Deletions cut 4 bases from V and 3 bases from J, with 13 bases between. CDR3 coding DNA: TGTGCCAGCAGTGGTTGGCGGGGGCACTACGAGCAGTACTTC. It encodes CASSGWRGHYEQYF.

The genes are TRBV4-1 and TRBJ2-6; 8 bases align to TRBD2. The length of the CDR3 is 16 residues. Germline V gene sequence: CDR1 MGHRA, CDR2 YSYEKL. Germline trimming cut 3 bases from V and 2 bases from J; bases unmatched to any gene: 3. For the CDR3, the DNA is TGCGCCAGCAGCCACGGGAGGGAGCCTGGGGCCAACGTCCTGACTTTC. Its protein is CASSHGREPGANVLTF.

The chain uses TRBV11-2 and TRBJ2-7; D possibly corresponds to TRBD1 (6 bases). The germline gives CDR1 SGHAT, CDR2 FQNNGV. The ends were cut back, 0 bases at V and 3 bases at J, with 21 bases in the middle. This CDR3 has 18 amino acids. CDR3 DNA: TGTGCCAGCAGCTTAGATGAGTTGTCAGGGGCAGACTACTACGAGCAGTACGTC. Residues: CASSLDELSGADYYEQYV.

CDR3 loop: CASSQWTGTDTQYF. The CDR3 nucleotides are TGCGCCAGCAGCCAATGGACAGGGACAGATACGCAGTATTTT. The V and J genes are TRBV5-1 and TRBJ2-3; 8 bases line up with TRBD1. From germline, CDR1 is SGHRS and CDR2 YFSETQ. This CDR3 region has 14 residues. V shed 4 bases and J 3 bases; nucleotides not matched to a gene: 4.

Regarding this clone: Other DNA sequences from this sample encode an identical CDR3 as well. The CDR3 sequence is CSVRGGAFEQFF. In DNA form, the CDR3 reads TGCAGCGTTCGCGGGGGGGCCTTTGAGCAGTTCTTC. The chain uses TRBV29-1 and TRBJ2-1; 9 nucleotides match TRBD2. The J segment lost 9 bases and the V segment lost 5 bases, leaving 5 bases of the junction unmatched. The CDR3 runs to 12 residues. Germline-derived CDR1 and CDR2 are SQVTM and ANQGSEA.

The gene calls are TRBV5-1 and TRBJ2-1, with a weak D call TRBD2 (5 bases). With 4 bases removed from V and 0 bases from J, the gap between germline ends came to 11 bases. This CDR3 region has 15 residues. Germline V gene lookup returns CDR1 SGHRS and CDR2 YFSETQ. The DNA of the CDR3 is TGCGCCAGCAGCCCTACGGCGGGCTCCTACAATGAGCAGTTCTTC. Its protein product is CASSPTAGSYNEQFF.

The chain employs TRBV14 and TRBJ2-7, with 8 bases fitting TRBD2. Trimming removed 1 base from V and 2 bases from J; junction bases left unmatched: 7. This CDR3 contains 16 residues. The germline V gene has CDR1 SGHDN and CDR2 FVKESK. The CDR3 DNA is TGTGCCAGCAGCCAAGGGGTAGCGGGAAGCGCCTACGAGCAGTACGTC. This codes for CASSQGVAGSAYEQYV.

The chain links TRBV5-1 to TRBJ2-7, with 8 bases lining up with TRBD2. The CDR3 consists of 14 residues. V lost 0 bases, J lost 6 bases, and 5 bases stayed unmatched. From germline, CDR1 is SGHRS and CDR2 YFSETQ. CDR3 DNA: TGCGCCAGCAGCTTGGAAGCGGGGGCGGGCGAGCAGTACTTC. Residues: CASSLEAGAGEQYF.

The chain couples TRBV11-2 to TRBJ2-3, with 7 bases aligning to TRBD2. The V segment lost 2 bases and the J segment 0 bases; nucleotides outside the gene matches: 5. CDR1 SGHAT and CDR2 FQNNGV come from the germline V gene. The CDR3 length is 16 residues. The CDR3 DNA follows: TGTGCCAGCAGCTTACCGGCTAGCGGTAGCACAGATACGCAGTATTTT. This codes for CASSLPASGSTDTQYF. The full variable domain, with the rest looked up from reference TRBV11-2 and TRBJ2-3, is EAGVAQSPRYKIIEKRQSVAFWCNPISGHATLYWYQQILGQGPKLLIQFQNNGVVDDSQLPKDRFSAERLKGVDSTLKIQPAKLEDSAVYLCASSLPASGSTDTQYFGPGTRLTVL.

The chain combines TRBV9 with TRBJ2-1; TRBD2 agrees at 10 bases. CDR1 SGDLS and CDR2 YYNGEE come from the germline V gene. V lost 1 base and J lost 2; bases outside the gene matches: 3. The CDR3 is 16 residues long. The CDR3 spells CASSVPSGGAYNEQFF. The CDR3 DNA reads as TGTGCCAGCAGCGTACCTAGCGGGGGCGCCTACAATGAGCAGTTCTTC.

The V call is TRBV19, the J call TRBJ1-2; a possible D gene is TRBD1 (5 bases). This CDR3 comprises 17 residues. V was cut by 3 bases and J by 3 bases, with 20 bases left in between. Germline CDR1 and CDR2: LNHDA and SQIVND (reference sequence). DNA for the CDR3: TGTGCCAGTAGTATGCAGGGTTGGAAGGACGGGCACTATGGCTACACCTTC. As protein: CASSMQGWKDGHYGYTF.

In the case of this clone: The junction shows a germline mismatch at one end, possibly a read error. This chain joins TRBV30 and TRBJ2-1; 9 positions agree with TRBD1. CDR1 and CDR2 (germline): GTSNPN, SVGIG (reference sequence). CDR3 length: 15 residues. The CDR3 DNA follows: TGTGCCGGGAGTGTCGGGACAGGGAGATTTAATGAGCAGTTCTTC. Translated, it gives CAGSVGTGRFNEQFF.

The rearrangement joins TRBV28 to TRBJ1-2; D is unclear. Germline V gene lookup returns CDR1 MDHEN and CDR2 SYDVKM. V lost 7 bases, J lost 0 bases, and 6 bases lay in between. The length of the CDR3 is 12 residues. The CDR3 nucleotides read TGTGCCAGCACATCTACTAACTATGGCTACACCTTC. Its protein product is CASTSTNYGYTF.

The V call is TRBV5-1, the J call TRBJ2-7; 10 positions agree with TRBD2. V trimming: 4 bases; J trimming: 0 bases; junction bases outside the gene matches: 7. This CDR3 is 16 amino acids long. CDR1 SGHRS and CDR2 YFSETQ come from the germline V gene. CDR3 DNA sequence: TGCGCCAGCAGCAAAAATAGCGGGGGGCCCTCCTACGAGCAGTACTTC. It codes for CASSKNSGGPSYEQYF.

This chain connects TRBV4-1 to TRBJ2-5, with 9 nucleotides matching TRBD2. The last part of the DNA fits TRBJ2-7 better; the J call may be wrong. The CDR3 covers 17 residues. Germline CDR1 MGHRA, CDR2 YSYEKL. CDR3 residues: CASSQDLFAGGRYEQYF. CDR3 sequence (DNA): TGCGCCAGCAGCCAAGATCTTTTCGCGGGGGGGCGCTACGAGCAGTACTTC.

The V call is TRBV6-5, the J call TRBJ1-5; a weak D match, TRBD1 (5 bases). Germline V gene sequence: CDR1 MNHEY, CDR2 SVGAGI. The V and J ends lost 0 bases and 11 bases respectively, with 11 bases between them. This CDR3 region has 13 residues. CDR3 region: CASSYSGRGAQHF. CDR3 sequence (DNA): TGTGCCAGCAGTTACTCGGGGCGGGGGGCCCAGCATTTT.

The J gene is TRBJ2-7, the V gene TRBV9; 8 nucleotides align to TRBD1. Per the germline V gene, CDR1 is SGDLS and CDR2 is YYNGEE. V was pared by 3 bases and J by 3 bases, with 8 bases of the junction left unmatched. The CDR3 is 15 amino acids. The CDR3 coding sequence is TGTGCCAGCAGCGAAGGGACAGGACCAAACTACGAGCAGTACGTC. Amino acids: CASSEGTGPNYEQYV.

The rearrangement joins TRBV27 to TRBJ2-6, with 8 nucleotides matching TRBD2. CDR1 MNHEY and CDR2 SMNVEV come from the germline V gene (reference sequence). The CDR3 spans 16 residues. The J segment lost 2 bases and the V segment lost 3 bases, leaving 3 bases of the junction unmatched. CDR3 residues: CASSFGGGAGANVLTF. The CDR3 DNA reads TGTGCCAGCAGTTTCGGGGGGGGCGCTGGGGCCAACGTCCTGACTTTC.

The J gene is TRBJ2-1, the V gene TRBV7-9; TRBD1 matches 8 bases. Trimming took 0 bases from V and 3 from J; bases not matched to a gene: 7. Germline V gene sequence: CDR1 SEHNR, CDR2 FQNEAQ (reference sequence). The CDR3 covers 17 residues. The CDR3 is CASSLAARGLNYNEQFF. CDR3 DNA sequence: TGTGCCAGCAGCTTAGCAGCCAGGGGGCTAAACTACAATGAGCAGTTCTTC.

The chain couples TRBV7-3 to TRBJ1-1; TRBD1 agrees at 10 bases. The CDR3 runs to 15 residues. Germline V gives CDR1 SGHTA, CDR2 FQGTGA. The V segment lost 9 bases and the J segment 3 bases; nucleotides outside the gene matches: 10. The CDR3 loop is CASAVTGGDYTEAFF. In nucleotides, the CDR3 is TGTGCCAGTGCGGTGACAGGGGGCGACTACACTGAAGCTTTCTTT.

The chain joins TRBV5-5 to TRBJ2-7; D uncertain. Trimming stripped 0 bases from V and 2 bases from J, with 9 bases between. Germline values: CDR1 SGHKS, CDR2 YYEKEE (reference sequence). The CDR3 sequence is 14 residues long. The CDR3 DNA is TGTGCCAGCAGCTTGGTGGGCGCAGCCTACGAGCAGTACTTC. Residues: CASSLVGAAYEQYF.

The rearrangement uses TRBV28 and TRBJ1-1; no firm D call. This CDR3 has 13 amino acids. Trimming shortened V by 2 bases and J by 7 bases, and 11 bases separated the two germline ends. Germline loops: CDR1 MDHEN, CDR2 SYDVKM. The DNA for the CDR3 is TGTGCCAGCAGTTTAATGGCCGGGAGTGAAGCTTTCTTT. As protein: CASSLMAGSEAFF.

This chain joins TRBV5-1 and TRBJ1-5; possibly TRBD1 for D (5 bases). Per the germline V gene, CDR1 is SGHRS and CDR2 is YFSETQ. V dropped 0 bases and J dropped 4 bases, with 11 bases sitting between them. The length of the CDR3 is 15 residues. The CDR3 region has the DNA TGCGCCAGCAGCTTGGAAGGGGCCCCTAATCAGCCCCAGCATTTT. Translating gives CASSLEGAPNQPQHF.

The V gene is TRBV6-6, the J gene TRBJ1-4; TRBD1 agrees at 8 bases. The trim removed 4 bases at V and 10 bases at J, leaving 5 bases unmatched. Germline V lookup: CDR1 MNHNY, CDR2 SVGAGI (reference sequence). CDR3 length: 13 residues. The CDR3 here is CASSLDRVGKLFF. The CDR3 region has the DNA TGTGCCAGCAGTTTGGACAGGGTGGGAAAACTGTTTTTT.

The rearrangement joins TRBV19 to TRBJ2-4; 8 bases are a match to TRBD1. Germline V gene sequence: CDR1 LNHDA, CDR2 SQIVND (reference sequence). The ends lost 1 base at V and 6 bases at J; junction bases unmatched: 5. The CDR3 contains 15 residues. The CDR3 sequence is CASSIGDRLRNIQYF. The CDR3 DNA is TGTGCCAGTAGTATAGGGGACAGGTTAAGAAACATTCAGTACTTC.

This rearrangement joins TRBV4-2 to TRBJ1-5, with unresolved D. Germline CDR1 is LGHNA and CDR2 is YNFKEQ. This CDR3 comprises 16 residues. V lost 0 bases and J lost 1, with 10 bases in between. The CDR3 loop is CASSQDSGRSNQPQHF. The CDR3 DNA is TGTGCCAGCAGCCAAGATTCGGGAAGGAGCAATCAGCCCCAGCATTTT.

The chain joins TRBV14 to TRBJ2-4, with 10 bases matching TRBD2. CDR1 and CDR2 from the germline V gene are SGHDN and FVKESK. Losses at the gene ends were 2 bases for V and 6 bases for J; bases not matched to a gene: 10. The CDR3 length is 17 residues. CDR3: CASSQSGLADSVNIQYF. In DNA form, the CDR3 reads TGTGCCAGCAGCCAATCAGGACTAGCGGACTCTGTAAACATTCAGTACTTC.